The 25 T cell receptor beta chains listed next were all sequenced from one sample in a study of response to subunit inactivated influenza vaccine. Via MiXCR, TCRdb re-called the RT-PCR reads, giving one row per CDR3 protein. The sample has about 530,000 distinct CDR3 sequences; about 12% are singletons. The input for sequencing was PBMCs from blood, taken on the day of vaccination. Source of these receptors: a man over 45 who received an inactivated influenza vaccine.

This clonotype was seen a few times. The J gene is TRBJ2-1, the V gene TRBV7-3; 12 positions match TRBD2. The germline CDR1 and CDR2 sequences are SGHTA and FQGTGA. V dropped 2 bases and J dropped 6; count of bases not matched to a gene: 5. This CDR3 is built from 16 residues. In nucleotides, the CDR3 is TGTGCCAGCAGCTTACTACCTAGCGGGAGGGGCAATGAGCAGTTCTTC. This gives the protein CASSLLPSGRGNEQFF. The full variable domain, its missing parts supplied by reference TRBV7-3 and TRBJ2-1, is GAGVSQTPSNKVTEKGKYVELRCDPISGHTALYWYRQSLGQGPEFLIYFQGTGAADDSGLPNDRFFAVRPEGSVSTLKIQRTERGDSAVYLCASSLLPSGRGNEQFFGPGTRLTVL.

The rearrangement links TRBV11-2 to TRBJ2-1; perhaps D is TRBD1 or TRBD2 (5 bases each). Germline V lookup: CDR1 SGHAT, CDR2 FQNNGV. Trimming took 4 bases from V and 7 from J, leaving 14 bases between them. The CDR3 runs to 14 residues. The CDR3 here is CASSSGTAFNEQFF. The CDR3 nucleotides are TGTGCCAGCAGCTCCGGGACCGCATTTAATGAGCAGTTCTTC.

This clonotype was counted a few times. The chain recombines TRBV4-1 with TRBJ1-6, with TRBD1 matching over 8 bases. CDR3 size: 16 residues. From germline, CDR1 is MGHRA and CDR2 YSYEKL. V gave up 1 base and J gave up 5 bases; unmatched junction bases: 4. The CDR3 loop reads CASSQAWTGNNSPLHF. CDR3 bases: TGCGCCAGCAGCCAAGCTTGGACAGGGAATAATTCACCCCTCCACTTT.

CDR3 sequence reads: CSASGAVSSYEQYF. The CDR3 region has the DNA TGCAGTGCTAGTGGCGCGGTTAGCTCCTACGAGCAGTACTTC. The V gene is TRBV20-1, the J gene TRBJ2-7; no firm D call. The germline gives CDR1 DFQATT, CDR2 SNEGSKA (reference sequence). V shed 3 bases and J shed 0 bases, with 12 bases lying between them. This CDR3 is 14 amino acids long.

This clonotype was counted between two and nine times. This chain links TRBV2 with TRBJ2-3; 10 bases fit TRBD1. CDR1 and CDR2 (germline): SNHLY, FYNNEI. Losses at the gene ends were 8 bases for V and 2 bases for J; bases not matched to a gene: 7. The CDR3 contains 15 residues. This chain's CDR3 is CASLRQGANTDTQYF. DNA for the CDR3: TGTGCCAGCCTTAGACAGGGGGCGAACACAGATACGCAGTATTTT.

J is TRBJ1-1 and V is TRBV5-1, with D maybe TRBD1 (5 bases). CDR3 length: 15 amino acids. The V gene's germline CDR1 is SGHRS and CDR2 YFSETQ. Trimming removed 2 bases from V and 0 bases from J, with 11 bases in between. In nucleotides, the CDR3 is TGCGCCAGCAGCTTTTCGGGACGGATGAACACTGAAGCTTTCTTT. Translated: CASSFSGRMNTEAFF.

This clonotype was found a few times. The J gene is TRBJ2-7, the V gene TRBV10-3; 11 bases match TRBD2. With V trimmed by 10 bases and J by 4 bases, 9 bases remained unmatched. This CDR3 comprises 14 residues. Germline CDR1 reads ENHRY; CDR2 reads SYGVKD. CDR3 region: CATQLAGAAYEQYF. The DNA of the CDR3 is TGTGCCACCCAACTAGCGGGAGCAGCGTACGAGCAGTACTTC.

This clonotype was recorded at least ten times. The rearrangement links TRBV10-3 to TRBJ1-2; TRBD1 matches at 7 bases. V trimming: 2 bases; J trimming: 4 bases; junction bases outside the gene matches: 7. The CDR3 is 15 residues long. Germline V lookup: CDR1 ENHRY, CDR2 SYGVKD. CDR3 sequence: CAISEAGTAFYGYTF. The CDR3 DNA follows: TGTGCCATCAGTGAGGCCGGGACAGCCTTCTATGGCTACACCTTC.

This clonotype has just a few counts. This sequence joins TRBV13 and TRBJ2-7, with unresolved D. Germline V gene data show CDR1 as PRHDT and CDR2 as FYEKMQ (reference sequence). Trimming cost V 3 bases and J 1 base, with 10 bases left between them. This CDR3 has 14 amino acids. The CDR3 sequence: CASSLSLDSYEQYF. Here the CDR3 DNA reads TGTGCCAGCAGCTTGTCACTCGATTCCTACGAGCAGTACTTC.

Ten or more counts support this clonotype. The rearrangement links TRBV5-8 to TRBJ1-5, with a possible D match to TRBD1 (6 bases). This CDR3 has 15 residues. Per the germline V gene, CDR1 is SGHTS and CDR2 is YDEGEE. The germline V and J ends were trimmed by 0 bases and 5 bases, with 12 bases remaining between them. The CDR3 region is CASSLDFGGHQPQHF. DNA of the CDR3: TGTGCCAGCAGCTTGGATTTTGGGGGCCATCAGCCCCAGCATTTT.

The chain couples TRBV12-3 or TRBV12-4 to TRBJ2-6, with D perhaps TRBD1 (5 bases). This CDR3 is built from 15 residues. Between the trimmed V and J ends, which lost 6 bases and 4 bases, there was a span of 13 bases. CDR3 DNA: TGTGCCAGCAGCCTCAGGGCGGCGGGGGCCAACGTCCTGACTTTC. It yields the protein CASSLRAAGANVLTF.

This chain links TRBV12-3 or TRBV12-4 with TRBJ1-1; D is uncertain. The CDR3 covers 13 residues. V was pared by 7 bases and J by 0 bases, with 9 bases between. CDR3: CASKAIMNTEAFF. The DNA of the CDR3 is TGTGCCAGCAAGGCCATAATGAACACTGAAGCTTTCTTT.

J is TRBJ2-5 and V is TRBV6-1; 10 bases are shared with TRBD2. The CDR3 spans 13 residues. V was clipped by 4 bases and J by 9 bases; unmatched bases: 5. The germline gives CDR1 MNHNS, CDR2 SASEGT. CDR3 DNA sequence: TGTGCCAGCAGTGGGACTAGCGGTACGTCCCAGTACTTC. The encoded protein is CASSGTSGTSQYF.

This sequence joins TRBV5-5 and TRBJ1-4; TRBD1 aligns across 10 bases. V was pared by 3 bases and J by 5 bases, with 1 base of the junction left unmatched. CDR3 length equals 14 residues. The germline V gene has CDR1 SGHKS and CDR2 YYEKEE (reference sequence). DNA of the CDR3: TGTGCCAGCAGCTCGGGACAGGGGAATGAAAAACTGTTTTTT. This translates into CASSSGQGNEKLFF.

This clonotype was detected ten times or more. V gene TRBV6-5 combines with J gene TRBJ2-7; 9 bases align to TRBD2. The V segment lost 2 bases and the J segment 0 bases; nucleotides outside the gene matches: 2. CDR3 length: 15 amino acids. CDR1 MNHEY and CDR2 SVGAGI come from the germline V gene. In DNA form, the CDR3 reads TGTGCCAGCAGTTACGAAGCGGGGGGCTCCTACGAGCAGTACTTC. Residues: CASSYEAGGSYEQYF.

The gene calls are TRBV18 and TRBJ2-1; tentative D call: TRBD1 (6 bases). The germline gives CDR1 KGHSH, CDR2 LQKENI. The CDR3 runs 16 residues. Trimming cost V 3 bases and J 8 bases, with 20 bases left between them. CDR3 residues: CASSPSSQGFVDEQFF. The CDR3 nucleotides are TGTGCCAGCTCACCGAGTAGTCAGGGGTTCGTAGATGAGCAGTTCTTC.

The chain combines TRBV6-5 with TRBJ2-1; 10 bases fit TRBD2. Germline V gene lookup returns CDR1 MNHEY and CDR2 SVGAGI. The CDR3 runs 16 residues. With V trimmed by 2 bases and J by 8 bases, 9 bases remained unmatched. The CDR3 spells CASSYRRLAGFDEQFF. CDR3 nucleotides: TGTGCCAGCAGTTACAGGCGACTAGCGGGTTTCGATGAGCAGTTCTTC.

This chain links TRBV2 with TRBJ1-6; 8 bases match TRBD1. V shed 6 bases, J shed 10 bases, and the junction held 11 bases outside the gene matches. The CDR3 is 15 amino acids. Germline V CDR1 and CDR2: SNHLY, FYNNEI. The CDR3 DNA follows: TGTGCCAGCAGGTCTCCGGGACAGGCCACGTCACCCCTCCACTTT. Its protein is CASRSPGQATSPLHF.

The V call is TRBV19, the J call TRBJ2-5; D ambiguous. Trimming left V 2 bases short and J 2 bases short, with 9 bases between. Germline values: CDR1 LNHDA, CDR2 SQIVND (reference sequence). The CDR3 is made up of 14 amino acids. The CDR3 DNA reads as TGTGCCAGTAGTATAAATCCCCTACAAGAGACCCAGTACTTC. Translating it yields CASSINPLQETQYF. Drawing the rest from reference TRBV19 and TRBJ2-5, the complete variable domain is DGGITQSPKYLFRKEGQNVTLSCEQNLNHDAMYWYRQDPGQGLRLIYYSQIVNDFQKGDIAEGYSVSREKKESFPLTVTSAQKNPTAFYLCASSINPLQETQYFGPGTRLLVL.

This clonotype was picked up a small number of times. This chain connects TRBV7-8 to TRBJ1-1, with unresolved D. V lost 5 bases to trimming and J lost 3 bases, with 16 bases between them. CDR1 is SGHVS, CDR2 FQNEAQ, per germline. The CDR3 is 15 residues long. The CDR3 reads CASSQNGRYDTEAFF. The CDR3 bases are TGTGCCAGCAGCCAAAACGGGAGGTACGACACTGAAGCTTTCTTT.

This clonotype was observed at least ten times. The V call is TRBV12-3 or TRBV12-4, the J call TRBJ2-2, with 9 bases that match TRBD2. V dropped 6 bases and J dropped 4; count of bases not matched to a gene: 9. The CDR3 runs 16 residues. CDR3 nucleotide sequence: TGTGCCAGCAGCCGTATTAGCGGGAGAAGCACCGGGGAGCTGTTTTTT. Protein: CASSRISGRSTGELFF.

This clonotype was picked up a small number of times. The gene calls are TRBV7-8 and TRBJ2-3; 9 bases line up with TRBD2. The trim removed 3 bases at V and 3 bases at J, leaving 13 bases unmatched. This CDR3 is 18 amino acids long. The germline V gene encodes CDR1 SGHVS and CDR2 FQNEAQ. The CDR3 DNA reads TGTGCCAGCAGCTTCGCTACACCGGCGGGGGGGAAGACAGATACGCAGTATTTT. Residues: CASSFATPAGGKTDTQYF.

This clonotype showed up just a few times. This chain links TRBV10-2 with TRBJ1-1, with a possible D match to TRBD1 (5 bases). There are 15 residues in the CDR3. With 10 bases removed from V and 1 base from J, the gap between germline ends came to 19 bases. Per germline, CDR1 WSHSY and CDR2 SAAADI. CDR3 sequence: CATSGMGGSNTEAFF. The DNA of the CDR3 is TGCGCCACCAGCGGCATGGGGGGATCGAACACTGAAGCTTTCTTT.

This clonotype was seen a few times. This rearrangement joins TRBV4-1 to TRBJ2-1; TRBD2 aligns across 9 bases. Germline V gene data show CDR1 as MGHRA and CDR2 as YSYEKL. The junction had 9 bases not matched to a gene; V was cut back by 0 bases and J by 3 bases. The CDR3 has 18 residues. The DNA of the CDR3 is TGCGCCAGCAGCCAAGATCAAGGGAGTAGCGGGGGCTACAATGAGCAGTTCTTC. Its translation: CASSQDQGSSGGYNEQFF.

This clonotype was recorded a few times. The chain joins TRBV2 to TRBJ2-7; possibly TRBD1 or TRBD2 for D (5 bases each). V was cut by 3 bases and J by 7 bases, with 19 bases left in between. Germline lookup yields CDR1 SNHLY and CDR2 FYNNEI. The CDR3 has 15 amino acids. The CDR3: CASSDRGERAREQYF. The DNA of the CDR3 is TGTGCCAGCAGTGATCGGGGCGAGAGGGCTAGGGAGCAGTACTTC.